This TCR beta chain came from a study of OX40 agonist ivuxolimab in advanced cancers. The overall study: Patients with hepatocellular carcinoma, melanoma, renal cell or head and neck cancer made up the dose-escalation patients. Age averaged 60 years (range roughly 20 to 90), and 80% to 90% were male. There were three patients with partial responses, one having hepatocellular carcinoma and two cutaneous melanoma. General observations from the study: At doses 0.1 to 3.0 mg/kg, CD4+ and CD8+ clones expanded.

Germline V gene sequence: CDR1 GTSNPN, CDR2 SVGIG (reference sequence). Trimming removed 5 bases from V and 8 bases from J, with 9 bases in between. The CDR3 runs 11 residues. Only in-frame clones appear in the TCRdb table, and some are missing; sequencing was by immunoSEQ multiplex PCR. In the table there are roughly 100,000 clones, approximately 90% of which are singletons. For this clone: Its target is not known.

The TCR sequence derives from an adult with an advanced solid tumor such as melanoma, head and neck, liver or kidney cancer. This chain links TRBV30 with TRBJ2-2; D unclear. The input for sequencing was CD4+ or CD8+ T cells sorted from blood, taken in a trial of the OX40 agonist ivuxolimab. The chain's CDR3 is CAWALKGELFF. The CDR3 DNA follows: TGTGCCTGGGCCCTTAAGGGGGAGCTGTTTTTT.